The rows below give T cell receptor beta chains drawn from one sample of a study of blood T cell repertoires in COVID-19. Generated by immunoSEQ multiplex PCR, the TCRdb table keeps only in-frame clones and is missing some. The table records under 250,000 clones, over 80% of them present only once. The sequenced sample was peripheral blood. The receptor set was obtained from a woman aged 65 to 85 with active or convalescent COVID-19. The CDR3 runs from the conserved cysteine through the conserved F or W. A D gene is named only where the DNA matches it firmly. Where a row states a size, it is once, few, many or the class of an expanded clone; other rows omit it.

j_call d_call v_call clone_size cdr3_aa cdr3_nt
TRBJ2-3 TRBD2 TRBV7-3 - CASSPSIGAGGRDTQYF TGTGCCAGCAGCCCATCTATAGGAGCGGGGGGCAGGGATACGCAGTATTTT
TRBJ1-5 - TRBV28 - CASSPRWTERNRPQHF TGTGCCAGCAGTCCCCGATGGACAGAGAGAAATCGGCCCCAGCATTTT
TRBJ1-5 TRBD1 TRBV5-1 few CASSLTGGDQPQHF TGCGCCAGCAGCTTGACAGGGGGAGATCAGCCCCAGCATTTT
TRBJ1-1 TRBD1 TRBV3-1/TRBV3-2 - CASSPTIGTGSMVMNTEAFF TGTGCCAGCAGCCCGACTATCGGGACAGGGTCCATGGTAATGAACACTGAAGCTTTCTTT
TRBJ2-4 TRBD2 TRBV2 few CASSEEKGGGYF TGTGCCAGCAGTGAAGAAAAGGGCGGGGGTTACTTC
TRBJ2-1 TRBD2 TRBV10-3 few CAISESAGDYNEQFF TGTGCCATCAGTGAGTCTGCGGGGGATTACAATGAGCAGTTCTTC
TRBJ1-1 - TRBV18 - CASSPRVTENTEAFF TGTGCCAGCTCACCACGGGTGACAGAGAACACTGAAGCTTTCTTT
TRBJ2-5 - TRBV7-9 - CASSPLETQYF TGTGCCAGCAGCCCACTAGAGACCCAGTACTTC
TRBJ1-2 - TRBV12-3/TRBV12-4 - CASSSAGGGYTF TGTGCCAGCAGTTCGGCTGGGGGGGGCTACACCTTC
TRBJ1-6 - TRBV2 - CASSVSNSGASPLHF TGTGCCAGCAGTGTATCGAACAGTGGGGCTTCACCCCTCCACTTT
TRBJ2-7 - TRBV12-3/TRBV12-4 - CASSLSRGGEQYF TGTGCCAGCAGTTTATCCAGGGGCGGCGAGCAGTACTTC
TRBJ1-6 TRBD1 TRBV7-8 few CASSFDRGQGSPLHF TGTGCCAGCAGCTTCGACAGGGGCCAGGGTTCACCCCTCCACTTT
TRBJ1-2 TRBD1 TRBV6-5 - CASSPRQGNYGYTF TGTGCCAGCAGTCCCCGACAGGGAAACTATGGCTACACCTTC
TRBJ2-5 TRBD2 TRBV3-1/TRBV3-2 - CASSQRTSGGAETQYF TGTGCCAGCAGCCAGCGGACTAGCGGGGGGGCGGAGACCCAGTACTTC
TRBJ2-3 - TRBV12-3/TRBV12-4 - CASSLSGTDTQYF TGTGCCAGCAGTTTAAGCGGCACAGATACGCAGTATTTT
TRBJ2-7 TRBD1 TRBV2 few CASSGDRGSYEQYF TGTGCCAGCAGTGGGGACAGGGGTTCCTACGAGCAGTACTTC
TRBJ2-1 - TRBV3-1/TRBV3-2 - CASSQGVAVNEQFF TGTGCCAGCAGCCAAGGGGTAGCAGTGAATGAGCAGTTCTTC
TRBJ2-5 - TRBV28 - CASSSGTRLETQYF TGTGCCAGCAGTTCGGGGACTCGACTCGAGACCCAGTACTTC
TRBJ1-1 - TRBV7-2 - CASSPVGRDTEAFF TGTGCCAGCAGCCCCGTGGGGAGGGACACTGAAGCTTTCTTT
TRBJ2-1 TRBD2 TRBV9 once CASSAGLASNEQFF TGTGCCAGCAGCGCGGGACTAGCAAGCAATGAGCAGTTCTTC
TRBJ1-2 - TRBV11-2 few CASRTDTLYGYTF TGTGCCAGCAGGACGGACACCCTCTATGGCTACACCTTC
TRBJ2-3 TRBD2 TRBV9 few CASSVGAQRGVGDTQYF TGTGCCAGCAGCGTAGGGGCCCAGCGGGGGGTCGGGGATACGCAGTATTTT
TRBJ2-3 TRBD2 TRBV3-1/TRBV3-2 - CASSQVGTSGGQYF TGTGCCAGCAGCCAAGTCGGGACTAGCGGGGGGCAGTATTTT
TRBJ2-1 - TRBV2 - CASIGGGGTDTYNEQFF TGTGCCAGCATTGGGGGAGGCGGGACAGACACCTACAATGAGCAGTTCTTC
TRBJ1-1 - TRBV9 - CASSVAGLPGTEAFF TGTGCCAGCAGCGTAGCTGGACTGCCGGGCACTGAAGCTTTCTTT
TRBJ2-7 - TRBV10-1 - CASSASRGEQYF TGCGCCAGCAGTGCCTCCAGGGGCGAGCAGTACTTC
TRBJ2-7 - TRBV3-1/TRBV3-2 once CASSRRSGFLTYEQYF TGTGCCAGCAGCCGGAGGAGTGGATTCCTCACCTACGAGCAGTACTTC
TRBJ1-3 TRBD1 TRBV5-8 - CASTLRGISGSGNTIYF TGTGCCAGCACCCTCAGGGGGATATCGGGGTCTGGAAACACCATATATTTT
TRBJ2-6 - TRBV6-5 - CASSSAGAGANVLTF TGTGCCAGCAGTTCGGCAGGGGCTGGGGCCAACGTCCTGACTTTC
TRBJ1-1 - TRBV5-1 - CASSLFILGGTEAFF TGCGCCAGCAGCTTGTTCATCCTCGGGGGCACTGAAGCTTTCTTT
TRBJ2-7 - TRBV6-6 - CASSTGLTGEQYF TGTGCCAGCAGTACCGGACTCACGGGGGAGCAGTACTTC
TRBJ2-1 - TRBV5-1 - CASSSWALPGDEQFF TGCGCCAGCAGCTCCTGGGCGCTGCCAGGCGATGAGCAGTTCTTC
TRBJ2-5 - TRBV7-6 few CASSLAAETQYF TGTGCCAGCAGCCTCGCGGCGGAGACCCAGTACTTC
TRBJ1-3 TRBD1 TRBV5-1 - CASSLAGQGGGNTIYF TGCGCCAGCAGCTTGGCGGGACAGGGGGGCGGAAACACCATATATTTT
TRBJ1-4 - TRBV7-9 - CASSLEGQPGEKLFF TGTGCCAGCAGCTTAGAGGGGCAGCCGGGTGAAAAACTGTTTTTT
TRBJ2-3 TRBD2 TRBV4-3 - CASSRGLAGGGRTDTQYF TGCGCCAGCAGCCGCGGACTAGCGGGGGGCGGAAGGACAGATACGCAGTATTTT
TRBJ2-5 - TRBV12-3/TRBV12-4 - CASRRGREETQYF TGTGCCAGCAGGCGAGGCAGGGAAGAGACCCAGTACTTC
TRBJ2-2 - TRBV6-2/TRBV6-3 few CASSYLGAGELFF TGTGCCAGCAGTTACTTGGGAGCCGGGGAGCTGTTTTTT
TRBJ1-2 - TRBV4-2 - CASSQDQQGPYGYTF TGTGCCAGCAGCCAAGACCAGCAGGGGCCCTATGGCTACACCTTC
TRBJ2-5 - TRBV6-5 - CASNLSGLETQYF TGTGCCAGCAATTTATCAGGGCTGGAGACCCAGTACTTC
TRBJ1-1 - TRBV9 - CASSPSARGDTAEAFF TGTGCCAGCAGCCCGTCGGCCCGTGGGGACACGGCTGAAGCTTTCTTT
TRBJ1-4 TRBD1 TRBV27 - CASSLSPRTGREKLFF TGTGCCAGCAGTTTATCCCCTCGGACAGGGCGGGAAAAACTGTTTTTT
TRBJ1-2 - TRBV15 - CATSPELKGLVRYTF TGTGCCACCAGCCCTGAATTGAAGGGGCTCGTGCGCTACACCTTC
TRBJ2-7 TRBD2 TRBV5-1 - CASSLVAGGRYEQYF TGCGCCAGCAGCTTGGTAGCGGGAGGCCGCTACGAGCAGTACTTC
TRBJ2-3 TRBD2 TRBV5-4 - CASSSPWGAGDPVQYF TGTGCCAGCAGCTCCCCCTGGGGAGCGGGGGATCCGGTGCAGTATTTT
TRBJ1-1 TRBD1 TRBV9 - CASSATGGKTEAFF TGTGCCAGCAGCGCAACAGGGGGCAAGACTGAAGCTTTCTTT
TRBJ2-7 TRBD1 TRBV19 - CASSPERGTGTSRSYEQYF TGTGCCAGTAGTCCCGAGAGGGGGACAGGGACGAGCCGCTCCTACGAGCAGTACTTC
TRBJ1-1 TRBD1 TRBV5-1 - CASSFRGSMNTEAFF TGCGCCAGCAGCTTCAGGGGGAGCATGAACACTGAAGCTTTCTTT
TRBJ1-5 - TRBV27 few CASSFTWELNQPQHF TGTGCCAGCAGTTTTACATGGGAGCTCAATCAGCCCCAGCATTTT
TRBJ2-2 TRBD2 TRBV6-6 - CASSPILAGAVGELFF TGTGCCAGCAGTCCCATCCTGGCGGGAGCTGTCGGGGAGCTGTTTTTT